Presented here are 2 T cell receptor beta chains from one specimen sequenced in a study of blood T cell repertoires in COVID-19. Sequenced by immunoSEQ multiplex PCR; TCRdb stores in-frame clones only, minus some. Of roughly 230,000 clones in the sample, 88% were seen once. Material: peripheral blood. The origin of the receptors is a human donor in a cohort sampled during active COVID-19.

The gene calls are TRBV14 and TRBJ1-2; 7 bases line up with TRBD1. The CDR3 spans 13 residues. The V segment lost 3 bases and the J segment 4 bases; nucleotides outside the gene matches: 2. Germline CDR1 is SGHDN and CDR2 is FVKESK. This chain's CDR3 is CASSQGQSYGYTF. CDR3 sequence (DNA): TGTGCCAGCAGCCAGGGACAGAGCTATGGCTACACCTTC.

The J gene is TRBJ2-7, the V gene TRBV4-1, with D perhaps matching TRBD1 (5 bases). CDR1 is MGHRA, CDR2 YSYEKL, per germline. This CDR3 has 18 residues. The ends were cut back, 6 bases at V and 5 bases at J, with 29 bases in the middle. The CDR3 coding sequence is TGCGCCAGCAGTCCCCAGCCAATCGCATCCAGGGCAAGCCACGAGCAGTACTTC. Its protein is CASSPQPIASRASHEQYF.